The 26 T cell receptor beta chains listed next were all sequenced from one sample in a study of kidney transplant recipient with SARS-CoV-2 infection. TCRdb processed the reads anew with MiXCR; each CDR3 protein has one entry. The data show roughly 230,000 distinct CDR3 sequences, under 30% seen once. The sequences come from a blood sample, collected at baseline and between days 110 and 120 from a kidney transplant recipient. These receptor sequences come from a young adult male patient who had COVID-19 and was a kidney transplant recipient. Among the T cells, some may be from the graft donor.

This clonotype was observed many times. This chain links TRBV3-1 with TRBJ2-1, with D perhaps TRBD2 (6 bases). The ends were cut back, 2 bases at V and 4 bases at J, with 12 bases in the middle. Germline V lookup: CDR1 LGHDT, CDR2 YNNKEL (reference sequence). The CDR3 is 15 residues long. The CDR3: CASSQWGEVYNEQFF. The CDR3 DNA follows: TGTGCCAGCAGCCAATGGGGGGAGGTGTACAATGAGCAGTTCTTC.

In its sample, this clonotype was seen once. An end of the junction differs from the germline gene, which may be a read error. J is TRBJ2-3 and V is TRBV2; 7 bases are a match to TRBD2. The CDR3 is 15 amino acids. Germline values: CDR1 SNHLY, CDR2 FYNNEI. The CDR3 region has the DNA TGTGCCAGCAGTGAACAGACGACTAGCACAGATACGCGGTATTTT. Its translation is CASSEQTTSTDTRYF.

The chain employs TRBV2 and TRBJ2-7; tentatively, D is TRBD2 (5 bases). The germline gives CDR1 SNHLY, CDR2 FYNNEI. V was shortened by 3 bases and J by 2 bases, with 11 bases between the two germline ends. CDR3 length: 14 amino acids. The CDR3 DNA follows: TGTGCCAGCAGTGACAGCGGATTCACCTACGAGCAGTACTTC. Amino acids: CASSDSGFTYEQYF.

This clonotype was seen more than once but under ten times. V is TRBV25-1 and J is TRBJ1-2, with D hard to call. Trimming left V 5 bases short and J 6 bases short, with 25 bases between. The CDR3 is 17 residues long. Per germline, CDR1 MGHDK and CDR2 SYGVNS. The CDR3 here is CASSYKAELGKTHGYTF. The CDR3 DNA reads as TGTGCCAGCAGTTACAAAGCAGAACTGGGAAAGACCCATGGCTACACCTTC.

To note about this clonotype: One end of the junction does not line up with germline, which may come from a read error. The V gene is TRBV19, the J gene TRBJ1-5; weak D call: TRBD1 (5 bases). The CDR3 consists of 13 residues. Looked up from germline, CDR1 is LNHDA and CDR2 is SQIVND (reference sequence). The CDR3 DNA is TGTGCCGGTAGTAGGGGAGAGAATCAGCCCCAGCATTTT. This gives the protein CAGSRGENQPQHF. Combining the CDR3 with reference TRBV19 and TRBJ1-5 gives the whole variable domain DGGITQSPKYLFRKEGQNVTLSCEQNLNHDAMYWYRQDPGQGLRLIYYSQIVNDFQKGDIAEGYSVSREKKESFPLTVTSAQKNPTAFYLCAGSRGENQPQHFGDGTRLSIL.

This clonotype showed up many times. The rearrangement links TRBV18 to TRBJ1-1, with 9 bases aligning to TRBD1. The CDR3 has 12 amino acids. Germline V gene data show CDR1 as KGHSH and CDR2 as LQKENI. The trim removed 5 bases at V and 6 bases at J, leaving 1 base unmatched. The CDR3 region is CASSGTGPEAFF. CDR3 nucleotide sequence: TGTGCCAGCTCAGGGACAGGGCCTGAAGCTTTCTTT.

Concerning this clonotype itself: A much larger clone differs by one base, so this may be a read error. The genes are TRBV6-5 and TRBJ2-1; tentative D call: TRBD1 (6 bases). The CDR3 is 15 residues long. CDR1 is MNHEY and CDR2 is SVGAGI in the germline V gene. V was shortened by 0 bases and J by 5 bases, with 11 bases between the two germline ends. CDR3 in amino acids: CASSYSGDMDNEQFF. The CDR3 DNA reads as TGTGCCAGCAGTTACTCGGGGGACATGGACAATGAGCAGTTCTTC.

Turning to this clonotype: It may be a read error: a sequence one base away is much more abundant. The chain combines TRBV7-4 with TRBJ1-2, with D hard to call. CDR3 size: 17 residues. CDR1 and CDR2 from the germline V gene are SGHVT and SQSDAQ. In DNA form, the CDR3 reads TGTACCAGCAGCCAATTGTCTCACGAGGGAAAGACCTATGGCTACACCTTC. Protein: CTSSQLSHEGKTYGYTF.

This clonotype was recorded at least ten times. The CDR3 sequence is CASRRQGVDEQYF. CDR3 coding DNA: TGTGCCAGCCGTAGACAGGGGGTGGATGAGCAGTACTTC. The chain uses TRBV5-6 and TRBJ2-7; TRBD1 agrees at 9 bases. V shed 7 bases and J 7 bases; nucleotides not matched to a gene: 9. Germline loops: CDR1 SGHDT, CDR2 YYEEEE. The CDR3 totals 13 residues.

Comments on this clonotype: This may be a read error, as it is one base from a much larger clone. This sequence joins TRBV6-2 or TRBV6-3 and TRBJ2-1; 15 nucleotides match TRBD2. The CDR3 is 18 residues long. Looked up from germline, CDR1 is MNHEY and CDR2 is SVGEGT. V lost 7 bases to trimming and J lost 8 bases; unmatched junction nucleotides: 15. In DNA, the CDR3 is TGTGCCAGCAAACACCCGAGGACTAGCGGGAGGGCCGGACATGAGCAGTTCTTC. Its translation: CASKHPRTSGRAGHEQFF.

Ten or more counts support this clonotype. The CDR3, as DNA: TGTGCCAGCAGCTTAACCAGAGGTATGGGTGAGCAGTTCTTC. Translation: CASSLTRGMGEQFF. V usage is TRBV5-8 and J usage is TRBJ2-1; D gene unclear. The V gene lost 2 bases and the J gene lost 9 bases, with 15 bases spanning the gap. The CDR3 totals 14 residues. The germline gives CDR1 SGHTS, CDR2 YDEGEE.

With regard to this clonotype: At one boundary the junction diverges from the germline segment, which might be a read error. The chain combines TRBV6-2 or TRBV6-3 with TRBJ1-1, with D possibly TRBD1 on 5 matching bases. Germline-derived CDR1 and CDR2 are MNHEY and SVGEGT. The CDR3 loop spans 15 amino acids. The CDR3: CASSYRAGSSTEAFF. CDR3 sequence (DNA): TGCGCCAGCAGTTACCGGGCAGGGTCATCCACTGAAGCTTTCTTT.

This clonotype was found many times. The chain joins TRBV7-6 to TRBJ2-7; a weak D match, TRBD2 (6 bases). CDR1 SGHVS and CDR2 FNYEAQ come from the germline V gene. V lost 1 base to trimming and J lost 3 bases, with 13 bases between them. The CDR3 has 15 residues. CDR3 DNA: TGTGCCAGCAGCTTAGGTCTGGGCGGGAACTACGAGCAGTACTTC. It specifies CASSLGLGGNYEQYF.

This clonotype was seen a single time. At one end the junction does not follow the germline gene, possibly because of a read error. V is TRBV20-1 and J is TRBJ1-2; D remains ambiguous. Germline CDR1 DFQATT, CDR2 SNEGSKA (reference sequence). This CDR3 spans 11 amino acids. The CDR3 nucleotides are TGCAGTGCTCGGATGAACTATGGCTACAACTTC. This translates into CSARMNYGYNF.

Many counts were recorded for this clonotype. This rearrangement joins TRBV27 to TRBJ2-7, with 15 bases identical to TRBD2. Trimming at V came to 7 bases and at J to 6 bases, leaving 19 bases not matched to a gene. Germline V CDR1 and CDR2: MNHEY, SMNVEV (reference sequence). CDR3 length: 19 residues. The CDR3 DNA reads as TGTGCCAGCATACGTACCACGGGACTAGCGGGAGGCGATTCTTCCGAGCAGTACGTC. It translates to CASIRTTGLAGGDSSEQYV.

The table lists this clonotype with many counts. The rearrangement joins TRBV6-6 to TRBJ2-6, with 8 positions matching TRBD1. The CDR3 is made up of 16 amino acids. Trimming at V came to 5 bases and at J to 1 base, leaving 4 bases not matched to a gene. Germline-derived CDR1 and CDR2 are MNHNY and SVGAGI (reference sequence). The CDR3 reads CASSNDRGSGANVLTF. CDR3 bases: TGTGCCAGCAGTAACGACAGGGGTTCTGGGGCCAACGTCCTGACTTTC.

This clonotype was detected many times. V and J are TRBV14 and TRBJ1-1, with no clear D. The length of the CDR3 is 13 residues. Germline lookup yields CDR1 SGHDN and CDR2 FVKESK. The V end was cut by 2 bases, the J end by 1 base, with 5 bases between. The CDR3, as DNA: TGTGCCAGCAGCCAATATTGGAACACTGAAGCTTTCTTT. It is translated as CASSQYWNTEAFF.

This clonotype was counted ten times or more. The chain employs TRBV27 and TRBJ2-7; 8 bases align to TRBD1. Germline loops: CDR1 MNHEY, CDR2 SMNVEV (reference sequence). Trimming removed 4 bases from V and 1 base from J; junction bases left unmatched: 6. The CDR3 length is 15 residues. CDR3 in amino acids: CASSSQGAKSYEQYF. CDR3 nucleotides: TGTGCCAGCAGTTCCCAGGGGGCTAAATCCTACGAGCAGTACTTC.

To note about this clonotype: This may arise from a read error, as a much more abundant clone is one base away. The chain recombines TRBV6-5 with TRBJ1-1; no clear D. Germline CDR1 MNHEY, CDR2 SVGAGI. The CDR3 loop spans 13 amino acids. V gave up 5 bases and J gave up 7 bases, with 14 bases separating them. CDR3 coding DNA: TGTGCCAGCAGTGGGGATGGAGAGGGTGAAGCTTTCTTT. This translates into CASSGDGEGEAFF.

This rearrangement joins TRBV20-1 to TRBJ1-4; maybe TRBD1 (6 bases). The CDR3 totals 18 residues. Germline V gene data show CDR1 as DFQATT and CDR2 as SNEGSKA (reference sequence). V was trimmed by 3 bases and J by 3 bases, leaving 23 bases between them. The chain's CDR3 is CSARNALGGRKANEKLFF. The CDR3 DNA follows: TGCAGTGCTAGGAACGCTTTAGGGGGTAGGAAAGCTAATGAAAAACTGTTTTTT.

There are many counts of this clonotype. The limits of the CDR3 on the DNA are not certain, so only TCRdb's listed CDR3 is given. This chain's CDR3 is CISVPEWTYEVGKTYGYTF. The rearrangement uses TRBV7-5 and TRBJ1-2. TRBV7-5 is annotated as a pseudogene. The CDR3 spans 19 amino acids, including both terminal residues.

This clonotype was counted many times. J is TRBJ2-2 and V is TRBV9, with 7 bases lining up with TRBD2. V was clipped by 3 bases and J by 0 bases; unmatched bases: 17. Germline V gene sequence: CDR1 SGDLS, CDR2 YYNGEE. The CDR3 totals 20 residues. In DNA form, the CDR3 reads TGTGCCAGCAGCGACTACCCGTTTACTAGCGCTAAATCGAACACCGGGGAGCTGTTTTTT. Translation: CASSDYPFTSAKSNTGELFF.

This clonotype was recorded many times. The chain uses TRBV9 and TRBJ1-4; no clear D. CDR1 SGDLS and CDR2 YYNGEE come from the germline V gene. CDR3 length: 13 residues. V was shortened by 0 bases and J by 3 bases, with 3 bases between the two germline ends. The CDR3 reads CASSVGSNEKLFF. CDR3 sequence (DNA): TGTGCCAGCAGCGTAGGGTCTAATGAAAAACTGTTTTTT.

Ten or more counts support this clonotype. This CDR3 reads CASSIFVDLGKTYGYTF. The CDR3 region has the DNA TGTGCCAGCAGCATCTTTGTCGATCTCGGAAAGACCTATGGCTACACCTTC. The chain couples TRBV11-3 to TRBJ1-2, with no clear D. The germline V gene encodes CDR1 SGHNT and CDR2 YENEEA. This CDR3 has 17 amino acids. V lost 5 bases, J lost 4 bases, and 23 bases lay in between.

There are many counts of this clonotype. The CDR3 DNA reads as TGTGCCAGCAGCTTGGATGCCAGGGCGAGCAATCAGCCCCAGCATTTT. This encodes CASSLDARASNQPQHF. This chain uses TRBV5-5 with TRBJ1-5, with a tentative D call TRBD1 (5 bases). Trimming cost V 0 bases and J 1 base, with 11 bases left between them. Looked up from germline, CDR1 is SGHKS and CDR2 is YYEKEE (reference sequence). The CDR3 covers 16 residues. The variable domain in full, completed from reference TRBV5-5 and TRBJ1-5, reads DAGVTQSPTHLIKTRGQQVTLRCSPISGHKSVSWYQQVLGQGPQFIFQYYEKEERGRGNFPDRFSARQFPNYSSELNVNALLLGDSALYLCASSLDARASNQPQHFGDGTRLSIL.

There are many counts of this clonotype. The chain uses TRBV11-1 and TRBJ1-2; no clear D gene. CDR3 length: 17 residues. The V and J ends lost 5 bases and 4 bases respectively, with 23 bases between them. Per the germline V gene, CDR1 is SGHAT and CDR2 is FQDESV (reference sequence). The DNA of the CDR3 is TGTGCCAGCAGCGTCCAGCCTAAGGCTGGAAAGACCTATGGCTACACCTTC. This translates into CASSVQPKAGKTYGYTF.